This entry lists 5 T cell receptor beta chains sequenced from one sample in a study of cytomegalovirus exposure and HLA in healthy donors. A multiplex PCR was run with 60 Vbeta primers and 13 Jbeta primers. Profiled with immunoSEQ multiplex PCR; TCRdb holds only in-frame clones, not every one. Of 90,000 to 150,000 clones listed, 15% were seen once; the top ten hold about 1.9%. The sequencing input was PBMCs. Receptors were obtained from a woman younger than 35 in good health and CMV-seronegative.

V usage is TRBV6-1 and J usage is TRBJ1-2; D remains ambiguous. Germline values: CDR1 MNHNS, CDR2 SASEGT. CDR3 size: 14 residues. V lost 0 bases and J 1 base, leaving 6 bases between the germline ends. The CDR3 reads CASSEAYSNYGYTF. In DNA, the CDR3 is TGTGCCAGCAGTGAAGCCTACAGTAACTATGGCTACACCTTC.

This clone has more than one count but fewer than ten. V is TRBV6-6 and J is TRBJ2-7; 7 bases map to TRBD1. With 2 bases clipped from V and 2 bases from J, the junction kept 3 bases outside the gene matches. Germline CDR1 MNHNY, CDR2 SVGAGI (reference sequence). The CDR3 spans 14 residues. In nucleotides, the CDR3 is TGTGCCAGCAGTTACAACAGGGGCACCTACGAGCAGTACTTC. Translation gives CASSYNRGTYEQYF.

The V gene is TRBV7-2, the J gene TRBJ1-2, with D unresolved. V was trimmed by 5 bases and J by 8 bases, leaving 12 bases between them. The CDR3 covers 12 residues. Germline CDR1 is SGHTA and CDR2 is FQGNSA. CDR3 loop: CASSLVSTGYTF. The CDR3 DNA follows: TGTGCCAGCAGCCTAGTATCGACAGGCTACACCTTC.

The CDR3 region has the DNA TGTGCCAGCAGCGAACATAGCGGGATTCGGGATGAGCAGTTCTTC. It specifies CASSEHSGIRDEQFF. This chain joins TRBV9 and TRBJ2-1; 8 bases agree with TRBD2. Germline-derived CDR1 and CDR2 are SGDLS and YYNGEE. V shed 3 bases and J 8 bases; nucleotides not matched to a gene: 10. The CDR3 runs 15 residues.

This clone was detected a few times. J is TRBJ2-3 and V is TRBV29-1; 10 positions agree with TRBD1. Germline CDR1 is SQVTM and CDR2 is ANQGSEA. The CDR3 spans 14 residues. J gave up 5 bases and V 8 bases, and 10 bases lay outside the gene matches. The CDR3 coding sequence is TGCAGCTCCCGGGGACAGGGGATGGGAGATACGCAGTATTTT. This encodes CSSRGQGMGDTQYF.